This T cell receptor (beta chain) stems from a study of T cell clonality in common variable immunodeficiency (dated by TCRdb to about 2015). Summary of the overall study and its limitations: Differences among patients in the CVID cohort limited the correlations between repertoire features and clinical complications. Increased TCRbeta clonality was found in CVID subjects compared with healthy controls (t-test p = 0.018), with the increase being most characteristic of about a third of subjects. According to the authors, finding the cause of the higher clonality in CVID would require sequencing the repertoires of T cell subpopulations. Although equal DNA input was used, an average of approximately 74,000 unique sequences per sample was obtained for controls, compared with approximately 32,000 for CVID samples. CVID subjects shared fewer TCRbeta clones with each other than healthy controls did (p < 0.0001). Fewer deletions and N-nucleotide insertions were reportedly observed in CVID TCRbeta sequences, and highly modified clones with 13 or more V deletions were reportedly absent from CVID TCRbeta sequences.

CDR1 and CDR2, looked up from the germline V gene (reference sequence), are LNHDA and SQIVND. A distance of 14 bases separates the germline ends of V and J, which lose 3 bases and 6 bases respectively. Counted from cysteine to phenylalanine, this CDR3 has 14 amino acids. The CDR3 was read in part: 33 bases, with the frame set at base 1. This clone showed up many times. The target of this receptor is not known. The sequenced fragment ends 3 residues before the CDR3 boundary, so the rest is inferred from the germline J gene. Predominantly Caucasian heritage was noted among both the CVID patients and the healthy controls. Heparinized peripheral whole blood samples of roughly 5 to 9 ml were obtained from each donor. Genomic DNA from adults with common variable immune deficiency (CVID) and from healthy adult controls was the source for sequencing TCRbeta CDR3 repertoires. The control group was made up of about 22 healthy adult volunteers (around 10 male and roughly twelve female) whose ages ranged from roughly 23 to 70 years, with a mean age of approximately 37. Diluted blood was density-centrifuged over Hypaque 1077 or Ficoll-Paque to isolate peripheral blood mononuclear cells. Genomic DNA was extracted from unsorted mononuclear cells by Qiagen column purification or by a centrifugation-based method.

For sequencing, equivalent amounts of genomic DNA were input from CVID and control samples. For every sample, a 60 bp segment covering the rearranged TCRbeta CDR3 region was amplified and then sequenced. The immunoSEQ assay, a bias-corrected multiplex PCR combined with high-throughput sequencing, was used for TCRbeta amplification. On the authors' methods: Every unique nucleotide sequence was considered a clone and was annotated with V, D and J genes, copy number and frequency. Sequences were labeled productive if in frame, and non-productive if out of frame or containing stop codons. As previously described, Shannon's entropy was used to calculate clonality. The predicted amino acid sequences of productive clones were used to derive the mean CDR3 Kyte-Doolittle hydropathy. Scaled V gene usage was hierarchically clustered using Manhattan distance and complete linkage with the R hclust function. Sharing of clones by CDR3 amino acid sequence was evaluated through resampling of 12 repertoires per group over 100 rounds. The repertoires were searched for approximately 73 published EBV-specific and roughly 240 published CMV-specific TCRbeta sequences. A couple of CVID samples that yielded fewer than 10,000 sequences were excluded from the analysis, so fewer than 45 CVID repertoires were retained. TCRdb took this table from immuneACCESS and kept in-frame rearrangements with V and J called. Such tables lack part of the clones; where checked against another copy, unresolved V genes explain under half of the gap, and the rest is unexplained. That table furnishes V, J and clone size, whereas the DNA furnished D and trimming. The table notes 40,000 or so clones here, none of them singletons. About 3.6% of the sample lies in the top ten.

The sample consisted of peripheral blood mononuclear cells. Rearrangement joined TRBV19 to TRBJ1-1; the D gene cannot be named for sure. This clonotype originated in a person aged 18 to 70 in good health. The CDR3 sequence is CASSIPSVRAEAFF. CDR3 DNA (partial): TGTGCCAGTAGTATCCCATCTGTGAGGGCTGAA.